This TCR beta chain was retrieved from a study of T-cell reconstitution after alpha-beta-depleted transplantation in children. Study findings and constraints: Some patients showed high day-60 TCRbeta diversity, which derived from surviving recipient T cells and thymic progenitors. The study reportedly traced alpha-beta T cells about two months after transplant to several hundred expanded graft clones. It was newly produced T cells that mostly accounted for T-cell counts and diversity one year after transplant.

With regard to this clonotype: Its antigen remains unknown.

The TCRbeta library was prepared with unique molecular identifiers. One entry per CDR3 protein, called by TCRdb with MiXCR from the PCR reads. Of about 830,000 distinct CDR3 sequences in the sample, approximately 15% were seen once. Germline CDR1 is DFQATT and CDR2 is SNEGSKA (reference sequence). Trimming stripped 0 bases from V and 7 bases from J, with 12 bases between. This CDR3 comprises 13 residues. The rearrangement uses TRBV20-1 and TRBJ2-5; D not resolved. The clonotype comes from a male patient younger than 18 who had a stem cell transplant for acute lymphoblastic leukemia, so the T cells may come from the graft donor. The sample in question was PBMCs, mostly from graft donor cells, obtained 360 days after TCRalphabeta/CD19-depleted stem cell transplant. CDR3 nucleotide sequence: TGCAGTGCTAGAGAGGGTGCCGGCGGGACCCAGTACTTC. Translating gives CSAREGAGGTQYF.